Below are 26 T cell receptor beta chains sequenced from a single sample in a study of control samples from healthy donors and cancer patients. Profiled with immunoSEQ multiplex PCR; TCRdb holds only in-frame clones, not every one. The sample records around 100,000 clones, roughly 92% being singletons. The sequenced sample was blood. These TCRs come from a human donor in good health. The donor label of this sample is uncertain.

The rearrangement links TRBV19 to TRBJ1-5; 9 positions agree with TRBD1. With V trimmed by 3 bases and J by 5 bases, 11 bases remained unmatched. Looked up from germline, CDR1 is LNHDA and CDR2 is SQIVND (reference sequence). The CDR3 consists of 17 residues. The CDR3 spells CASSILRLTGGYQPQHF. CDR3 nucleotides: TGTGCCAGTAGTATCCTACGATTGACAGGGGGGTATCAGCCCCAGCATTTT.

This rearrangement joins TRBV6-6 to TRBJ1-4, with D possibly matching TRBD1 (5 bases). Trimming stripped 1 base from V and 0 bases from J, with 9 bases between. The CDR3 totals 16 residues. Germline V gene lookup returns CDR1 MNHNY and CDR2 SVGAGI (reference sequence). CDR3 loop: CASSYWGGATNEKLFF. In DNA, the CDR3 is TGTGCCAGCAGTTACTGGGGGGGTGCAACTAATGAAAAACTGTTTTTT.

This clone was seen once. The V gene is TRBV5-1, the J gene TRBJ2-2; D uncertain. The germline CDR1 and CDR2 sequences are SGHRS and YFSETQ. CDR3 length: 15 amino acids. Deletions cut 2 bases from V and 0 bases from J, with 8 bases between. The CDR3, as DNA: TGCGCCAGCAGCTTCAGCCACTCGAACACCGGGGAGCTGTTTTTT. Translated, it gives CASSFSHSNTGELFF.

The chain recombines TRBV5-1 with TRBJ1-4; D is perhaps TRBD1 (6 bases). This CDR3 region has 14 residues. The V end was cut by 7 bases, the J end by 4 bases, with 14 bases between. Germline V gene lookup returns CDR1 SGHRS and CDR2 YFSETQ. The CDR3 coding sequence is TGCGCCAGCGGCCCGGGACAAGTTAATGAAAAACTGTTTTTT. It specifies CASGPGQVNEKLFF.

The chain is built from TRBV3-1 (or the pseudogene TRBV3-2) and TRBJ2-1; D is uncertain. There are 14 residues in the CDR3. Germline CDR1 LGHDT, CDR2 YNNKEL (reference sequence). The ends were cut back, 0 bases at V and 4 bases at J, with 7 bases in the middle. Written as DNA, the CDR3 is TGTGCCAGCAGCCAAGAAACAGCTTACAATGAGCAGTTCTTC. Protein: CASSQETAYNEQFF.

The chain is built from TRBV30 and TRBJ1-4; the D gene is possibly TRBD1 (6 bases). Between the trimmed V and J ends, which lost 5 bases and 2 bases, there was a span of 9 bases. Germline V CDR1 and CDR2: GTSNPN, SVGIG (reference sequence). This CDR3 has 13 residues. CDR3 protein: CAWAQGTNEKLFF. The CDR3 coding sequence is TGTGCCTGGGCTCAGGGGACTAATGAAAAACTGTTTTTT.

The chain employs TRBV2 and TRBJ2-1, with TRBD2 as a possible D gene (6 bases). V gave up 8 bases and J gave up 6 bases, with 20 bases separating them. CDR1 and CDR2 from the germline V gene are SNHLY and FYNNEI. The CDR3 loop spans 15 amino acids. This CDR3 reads CASSGVLRRGNEQFF. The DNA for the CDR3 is TGTGCCAGCTCCGGGGTTTTGCGGCGGGGCAATGAGCAGTTCTTC.

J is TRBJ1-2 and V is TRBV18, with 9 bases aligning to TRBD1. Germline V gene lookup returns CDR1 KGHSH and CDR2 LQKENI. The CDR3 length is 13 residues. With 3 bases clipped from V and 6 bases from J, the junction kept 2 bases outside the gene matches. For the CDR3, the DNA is TGTGCCAGCTCACCCCGGACAGGGGATGGCTACACCTTC. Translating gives CASSPRTGDGYTF.

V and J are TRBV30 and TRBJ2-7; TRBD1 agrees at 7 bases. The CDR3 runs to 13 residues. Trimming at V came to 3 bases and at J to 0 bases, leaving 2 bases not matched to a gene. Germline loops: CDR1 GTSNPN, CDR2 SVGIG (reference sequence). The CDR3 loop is CAWSRGTSYEQYV. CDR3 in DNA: TGTGCCTGGAGCAGGGGGACCTCCTACGAGCAGTACGTC.

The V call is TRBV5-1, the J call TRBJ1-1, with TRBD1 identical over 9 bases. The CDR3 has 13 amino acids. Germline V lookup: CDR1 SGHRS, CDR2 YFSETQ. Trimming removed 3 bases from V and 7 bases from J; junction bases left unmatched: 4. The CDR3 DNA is TGCGCCAGCAGCTCGGACAGGGGAGGTGAAGCTTTCTTT. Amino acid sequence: CASSSDRGGEAFF.

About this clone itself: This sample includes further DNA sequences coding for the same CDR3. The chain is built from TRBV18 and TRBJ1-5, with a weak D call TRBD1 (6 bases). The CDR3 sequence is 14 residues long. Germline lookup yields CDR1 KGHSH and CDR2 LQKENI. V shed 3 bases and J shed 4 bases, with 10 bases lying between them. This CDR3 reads CASSPGGGNQPQHF. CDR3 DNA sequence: TGTGCCAGCTCACCTGGAGGGGGGAATCAGCCCCAGCATTTT.

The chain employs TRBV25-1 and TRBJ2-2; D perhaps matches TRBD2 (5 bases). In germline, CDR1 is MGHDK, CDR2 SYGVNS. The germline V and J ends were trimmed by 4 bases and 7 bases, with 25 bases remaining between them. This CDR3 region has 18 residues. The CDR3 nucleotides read TGTGCCAGCAGTGGGCCCATGACCGGAGGATCCCTGATCGGGGAGCTGTTTTTT. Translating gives CASSGPMTGGSLIGELFF.

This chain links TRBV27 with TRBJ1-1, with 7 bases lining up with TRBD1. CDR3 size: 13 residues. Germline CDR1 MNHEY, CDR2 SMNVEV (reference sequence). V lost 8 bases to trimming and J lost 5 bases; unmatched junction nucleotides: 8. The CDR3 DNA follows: TGTGCCAGCTGGAACAGGGGTGGGACTGAAGCTTTCTTT. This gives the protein CASWNRGGTEAFF.

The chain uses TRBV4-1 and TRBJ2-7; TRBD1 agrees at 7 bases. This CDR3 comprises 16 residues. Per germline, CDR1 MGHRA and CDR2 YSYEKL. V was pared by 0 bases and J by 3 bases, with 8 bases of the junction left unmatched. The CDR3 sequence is CASSQEQGSSFYEQYF. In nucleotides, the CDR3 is TGCGCCAGCAGCCAAGAACAGGGGTCGTCTTTCTACGAGCAGTACTTC.

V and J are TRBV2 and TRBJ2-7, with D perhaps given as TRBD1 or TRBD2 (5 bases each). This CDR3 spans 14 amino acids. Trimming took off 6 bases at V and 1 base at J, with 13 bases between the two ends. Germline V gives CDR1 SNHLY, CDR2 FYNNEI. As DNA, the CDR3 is TGTGCCAGCAGACGGGACGGAGGTTCCTACGAGCAGTACTTC. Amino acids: CASRRDGGSYEQYF.

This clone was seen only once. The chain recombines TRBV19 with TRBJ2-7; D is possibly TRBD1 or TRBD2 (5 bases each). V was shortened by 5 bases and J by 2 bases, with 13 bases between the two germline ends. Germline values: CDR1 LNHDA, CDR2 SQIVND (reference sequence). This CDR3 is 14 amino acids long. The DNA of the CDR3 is TGTGCCAGTAGTGCCGGGACGGAGGCCTACGAGCAGTACTTC. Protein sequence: CASSAGTEAYEQYF.

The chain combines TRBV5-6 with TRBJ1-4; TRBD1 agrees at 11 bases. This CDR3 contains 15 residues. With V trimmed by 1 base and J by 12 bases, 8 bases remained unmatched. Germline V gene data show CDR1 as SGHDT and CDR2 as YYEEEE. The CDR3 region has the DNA TGTGCCAGCAGCTTGACCCCTGGACAGGGGGCTGAACTGTTTTTT. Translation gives CASSLTPGQGAELFF.

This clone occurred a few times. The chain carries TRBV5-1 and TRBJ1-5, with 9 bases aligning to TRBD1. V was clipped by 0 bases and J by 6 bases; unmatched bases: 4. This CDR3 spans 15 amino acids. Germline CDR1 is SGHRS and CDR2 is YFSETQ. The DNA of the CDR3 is TGCGCCAGCAGCTTGGCGGGACAGGGTGGTCAGCCCCAGCATTTT. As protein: CASSLAGQGGQPQHF.

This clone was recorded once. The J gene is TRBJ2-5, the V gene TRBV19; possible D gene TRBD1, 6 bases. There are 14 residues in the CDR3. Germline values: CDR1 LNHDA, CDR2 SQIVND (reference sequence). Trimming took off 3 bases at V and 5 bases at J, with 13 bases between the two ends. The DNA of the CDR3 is TGTGCCAGTAGTATTATTGGGGACAAGGAGACCCAGTACTTC. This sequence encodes CASSIIGDKETQYF.

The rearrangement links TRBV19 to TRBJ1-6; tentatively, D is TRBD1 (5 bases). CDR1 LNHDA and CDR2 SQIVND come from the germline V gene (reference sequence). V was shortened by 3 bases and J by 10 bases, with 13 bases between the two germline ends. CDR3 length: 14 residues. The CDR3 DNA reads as TGTGCCAGTAGTATGGTGACAGTACGGTCACCCCTCCACTTT. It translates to CASSMVTVRSPLHF.

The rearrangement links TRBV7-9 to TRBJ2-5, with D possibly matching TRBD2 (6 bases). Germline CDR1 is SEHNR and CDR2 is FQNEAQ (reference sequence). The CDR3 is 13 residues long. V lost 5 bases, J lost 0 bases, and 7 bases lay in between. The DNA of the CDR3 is TGTGCCAGCAGCAGGGACTACCAAGAGACCCAGTACTTC. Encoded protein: CASSRDYQETQYF.

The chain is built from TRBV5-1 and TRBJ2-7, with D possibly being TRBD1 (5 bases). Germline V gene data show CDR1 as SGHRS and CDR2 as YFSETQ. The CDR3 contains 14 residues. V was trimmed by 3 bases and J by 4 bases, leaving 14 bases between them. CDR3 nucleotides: TGCGCCAGCAGCTCGGTAGGGGTTTTTTACGAGCAGTACTTC. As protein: CASSSVGVFYEQYF.

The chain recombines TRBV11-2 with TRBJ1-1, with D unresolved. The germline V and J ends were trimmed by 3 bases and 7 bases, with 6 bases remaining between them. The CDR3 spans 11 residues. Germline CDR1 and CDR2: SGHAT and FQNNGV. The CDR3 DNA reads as TGTGCCAGCAGCTTTGGTAGTGAAGCTTTCTTT. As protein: CASSFGSEAFF.

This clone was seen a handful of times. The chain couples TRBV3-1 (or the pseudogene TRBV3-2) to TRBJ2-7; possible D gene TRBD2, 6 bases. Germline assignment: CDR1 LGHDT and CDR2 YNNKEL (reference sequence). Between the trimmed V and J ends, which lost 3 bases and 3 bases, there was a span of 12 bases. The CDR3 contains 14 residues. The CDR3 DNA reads TGTGCCAGCAGCCAGTCGGGGGACGACTACGAGCAGTACTTC. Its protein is CASSQSGDDYEQYF.

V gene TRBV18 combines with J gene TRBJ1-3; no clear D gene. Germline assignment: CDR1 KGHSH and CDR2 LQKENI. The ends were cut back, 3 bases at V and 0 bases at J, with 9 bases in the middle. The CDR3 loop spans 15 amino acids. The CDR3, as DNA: TGTGCCAGCTCACCGAGCCAGAGCTCTGGAAACACCATATATTTT. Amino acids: CASSPSQSSGNTIYF. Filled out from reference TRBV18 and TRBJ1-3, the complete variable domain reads NAGVMQNPRHLVRRRGQEARLRCSPMKGHSHVYWYRQLPEEGLKFMVYLQKENIIDESGMPKERFSAEFPKEGPSILRIQQVVRGDSAAYFCASSPSQSSGNTIYFGEGSWLTVV.

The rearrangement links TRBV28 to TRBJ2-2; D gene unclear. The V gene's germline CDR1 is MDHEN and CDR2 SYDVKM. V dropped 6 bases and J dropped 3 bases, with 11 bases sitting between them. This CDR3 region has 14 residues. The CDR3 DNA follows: TGTGCCAGCAGAAAGGTAAAGGACACCGGGGAGCTGTTTTTT. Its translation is CASRKVKDTGELFF.